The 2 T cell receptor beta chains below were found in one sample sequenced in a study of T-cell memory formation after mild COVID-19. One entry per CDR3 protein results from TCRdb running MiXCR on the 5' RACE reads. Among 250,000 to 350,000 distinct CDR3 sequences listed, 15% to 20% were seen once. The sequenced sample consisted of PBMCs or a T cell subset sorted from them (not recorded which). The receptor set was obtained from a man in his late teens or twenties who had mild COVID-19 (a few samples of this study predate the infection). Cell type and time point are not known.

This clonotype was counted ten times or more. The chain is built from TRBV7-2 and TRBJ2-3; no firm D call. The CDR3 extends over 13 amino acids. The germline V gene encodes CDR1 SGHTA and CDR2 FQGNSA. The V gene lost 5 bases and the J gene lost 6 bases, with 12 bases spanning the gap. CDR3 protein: CASSDLVTDTQYF. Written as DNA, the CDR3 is TGTGCCAGCAGCGATCTAGTGACTGATACGCAGTATTTT.

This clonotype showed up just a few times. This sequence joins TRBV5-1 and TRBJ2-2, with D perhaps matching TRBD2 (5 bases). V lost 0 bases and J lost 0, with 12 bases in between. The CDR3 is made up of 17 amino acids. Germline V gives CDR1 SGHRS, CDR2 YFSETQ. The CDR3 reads CASSLARGRANTGELFF. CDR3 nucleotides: TGCGCCAGCAGCTTGGCCCGGGGAAGGGCGAACACCGGGGAGCTGTTTTTT.